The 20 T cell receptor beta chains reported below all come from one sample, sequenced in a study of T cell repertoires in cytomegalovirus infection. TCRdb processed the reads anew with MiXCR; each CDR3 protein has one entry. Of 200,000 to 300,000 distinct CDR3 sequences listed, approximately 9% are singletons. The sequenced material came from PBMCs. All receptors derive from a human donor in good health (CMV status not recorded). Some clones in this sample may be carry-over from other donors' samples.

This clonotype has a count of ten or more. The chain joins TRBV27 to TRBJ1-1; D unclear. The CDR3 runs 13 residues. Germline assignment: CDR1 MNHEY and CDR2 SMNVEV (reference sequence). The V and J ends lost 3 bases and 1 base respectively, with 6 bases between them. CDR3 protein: CASSFLRNTEAFF. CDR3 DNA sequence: TGTGCCAGCAGTTTCCTGAGGAACACTGAAGCTTTCTTT.

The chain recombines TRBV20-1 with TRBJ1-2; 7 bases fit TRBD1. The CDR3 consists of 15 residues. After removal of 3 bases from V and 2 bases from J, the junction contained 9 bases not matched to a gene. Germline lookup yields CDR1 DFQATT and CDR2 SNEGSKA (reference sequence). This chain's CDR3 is CSASPTGQENYGYTF. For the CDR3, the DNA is TGCAGTGCTAGCCCAACCGGACAGGAGAACTATGGCTACACCTTC.

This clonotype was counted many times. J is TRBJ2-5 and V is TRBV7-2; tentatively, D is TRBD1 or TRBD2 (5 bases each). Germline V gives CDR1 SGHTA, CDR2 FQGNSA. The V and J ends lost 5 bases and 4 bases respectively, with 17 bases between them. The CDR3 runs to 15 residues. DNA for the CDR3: TGTGCCAGCAGCCCACCGGGTGCAGGGACAGAGACCCAGTACTTC. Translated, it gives CASSPPGAGTETQYF.

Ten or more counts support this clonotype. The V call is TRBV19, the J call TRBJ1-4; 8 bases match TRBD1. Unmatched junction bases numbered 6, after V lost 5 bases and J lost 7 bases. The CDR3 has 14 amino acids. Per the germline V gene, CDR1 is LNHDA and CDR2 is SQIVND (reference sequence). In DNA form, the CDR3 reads TGTGCCAGTAGTTCAGGGGGCTCCGGTGAAAAACTGTTTTTT. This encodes CASSSGGSGEKLFF.

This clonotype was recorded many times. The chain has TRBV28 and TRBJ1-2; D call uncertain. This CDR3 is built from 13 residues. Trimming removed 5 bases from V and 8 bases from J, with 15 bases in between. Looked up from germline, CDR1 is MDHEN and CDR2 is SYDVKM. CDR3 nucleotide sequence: TGTGCCAGCAGTCTTGAGGTGGATAGGGGCTACACCTTC. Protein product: CASSLEVDRGYTF.

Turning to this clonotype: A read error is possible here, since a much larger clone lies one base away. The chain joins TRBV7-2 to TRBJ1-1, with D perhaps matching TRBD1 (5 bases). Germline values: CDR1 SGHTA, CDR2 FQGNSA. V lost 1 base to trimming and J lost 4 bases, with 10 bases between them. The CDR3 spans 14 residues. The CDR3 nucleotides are TGTGCCAGCAGCTTAGAGGGGTCGGCCACTGAAGCTTTCTTT. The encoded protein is CASSLEGSATEAFF.

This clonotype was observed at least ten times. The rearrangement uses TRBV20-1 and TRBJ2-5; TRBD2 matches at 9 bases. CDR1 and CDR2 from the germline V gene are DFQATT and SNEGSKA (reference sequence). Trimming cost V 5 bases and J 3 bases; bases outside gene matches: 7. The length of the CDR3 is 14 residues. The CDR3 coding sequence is TGCAGTGCTCGTAGCGGGAGTCTGGAAGAGACCCAGTACTTC. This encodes CSARSGSLEETQYF.

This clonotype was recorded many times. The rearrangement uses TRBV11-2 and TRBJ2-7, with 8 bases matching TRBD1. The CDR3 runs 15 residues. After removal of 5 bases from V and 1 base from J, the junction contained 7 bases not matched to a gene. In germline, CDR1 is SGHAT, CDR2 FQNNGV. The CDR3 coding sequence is TGTGCCAGCAGCGTCGGACAGGGCCGTTCCTACGAGCAGTACTTC. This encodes CASSVGQGRSYEQYF.

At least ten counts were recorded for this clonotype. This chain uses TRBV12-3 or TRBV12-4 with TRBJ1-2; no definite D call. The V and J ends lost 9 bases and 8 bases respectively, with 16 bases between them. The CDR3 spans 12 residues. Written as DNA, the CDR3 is TGTGCCAGTTTGCCCCCTTCGGAAGGCTACACCTTC. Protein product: CASLPPSEGYTF.

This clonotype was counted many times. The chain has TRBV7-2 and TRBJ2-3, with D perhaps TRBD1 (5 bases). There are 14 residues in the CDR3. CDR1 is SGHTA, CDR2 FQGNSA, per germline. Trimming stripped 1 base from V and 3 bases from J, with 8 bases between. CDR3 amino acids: CASSLGRTTDTQYF. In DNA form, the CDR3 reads TGTGCCAGCAGCTTAGGGCGGACAACAGATACGCAGTATTTT.

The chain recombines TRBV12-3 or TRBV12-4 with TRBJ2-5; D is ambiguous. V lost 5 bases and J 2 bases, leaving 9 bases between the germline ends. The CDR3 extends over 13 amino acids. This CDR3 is CASSQREQETQYF. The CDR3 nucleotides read TGTGCCAGCAGTCAAAGGGAACAAGAGACCCAGTACTTC.

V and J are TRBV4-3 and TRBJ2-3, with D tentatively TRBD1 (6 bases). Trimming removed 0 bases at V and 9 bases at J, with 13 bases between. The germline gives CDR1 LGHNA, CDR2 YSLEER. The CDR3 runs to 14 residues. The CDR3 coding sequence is TGCGCCAGCAGCCAAGATGTGGGCAGGGGCACGCAGTATTTT. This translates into CASSQDVGRGTQYF.

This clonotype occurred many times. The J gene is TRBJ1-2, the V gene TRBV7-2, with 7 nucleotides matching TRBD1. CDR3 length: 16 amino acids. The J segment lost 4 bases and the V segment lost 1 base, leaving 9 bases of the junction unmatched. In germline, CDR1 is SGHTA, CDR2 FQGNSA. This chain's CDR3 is CASSLGSTGTSYGYTF. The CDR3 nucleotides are TGTGCCAGCAGCTTAGGTTCGACAGGGACCTCCTATGGCTACACCTTC.

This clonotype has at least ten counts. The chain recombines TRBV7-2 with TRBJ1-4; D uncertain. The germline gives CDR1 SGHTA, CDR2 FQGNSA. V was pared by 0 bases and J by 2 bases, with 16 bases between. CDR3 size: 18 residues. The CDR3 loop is CASSLAPLSLGTNEKLFF. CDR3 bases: TGTGCCAGCAGCTTAGCGCCTTTGTCCTTGGGCACTAATGAAAAACTGTTTTTT.

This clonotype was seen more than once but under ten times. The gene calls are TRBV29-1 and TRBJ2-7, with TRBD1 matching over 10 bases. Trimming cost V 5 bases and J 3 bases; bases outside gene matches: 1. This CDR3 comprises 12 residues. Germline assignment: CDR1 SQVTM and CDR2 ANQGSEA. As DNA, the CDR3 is TGCAGCGTTTGGACAGGGGGCTACGAGCAGTACTTC. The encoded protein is CSVWTGGYEQYF.

CDR3 protein: CASSSAGTPETQYF. CDR3 bases: TGTGCCAGCAGCTCGGCAGGGACACCAGAGACCCAGTACTTC. The V gene is TRBV5-5, the J gene TRBJ2-5; possible D gene TRBD1, 6 bases. The V gene's germline CDR1 is SGHKS and CDR2 YYEKEE (reference sequence). Trimming removed 3 bases at V and 4 bases at J, with 13 bases between. The CDR3 is made up of 14 amino acids. Using reference TRBV5-5 and TRBJ2-5 for the parts outside the CDR3, the full variable domain is DAGVTQSPTHLIKTRGQQVTLRCSPISGHKSVSWYQQVLGQGPQFIFQYYEKEERGRGNFPDRFSARQFPNYSSELNVNALLLGDSALYLCASSSAGTPETQYFGPGTRLLVL.

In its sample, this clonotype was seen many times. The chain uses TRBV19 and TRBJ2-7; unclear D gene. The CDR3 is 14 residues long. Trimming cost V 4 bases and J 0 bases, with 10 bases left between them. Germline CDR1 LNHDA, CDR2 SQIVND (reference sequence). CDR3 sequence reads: CASSTNAYSYEQYF. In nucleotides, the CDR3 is TGTGCCAGTAGTACTAACGCCTACTCCTACGAGCAGTACTTC. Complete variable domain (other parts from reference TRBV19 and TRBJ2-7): DGGITQSPKYLFRKEGQNVTLSCEQNLNHDAMYWYRQDPGQGLRLIYYSQIVNDFQKGDIAEGYSVSREKKESFPLTVTSAQKNPTAFYLCASSTNAYSYEQYFGPGTRLTVT.

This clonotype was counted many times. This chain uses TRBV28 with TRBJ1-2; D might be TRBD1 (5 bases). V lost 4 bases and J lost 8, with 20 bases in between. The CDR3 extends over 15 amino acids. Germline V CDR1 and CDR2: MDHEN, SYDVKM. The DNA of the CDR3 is TGTGCCAGCAGTTCCGGACTAGCGGGGGTGGGAGGCTACACCTTC. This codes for CASSSGLAGVGGYTF.

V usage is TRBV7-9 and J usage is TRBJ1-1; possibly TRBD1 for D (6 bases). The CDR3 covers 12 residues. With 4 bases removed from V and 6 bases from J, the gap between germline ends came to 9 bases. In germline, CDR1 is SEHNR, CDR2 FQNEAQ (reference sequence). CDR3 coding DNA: TGTGCCAGCAGCTACAGGGTATCTGAAGCTTTCTTT. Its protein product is CASSYRVSEAFF.

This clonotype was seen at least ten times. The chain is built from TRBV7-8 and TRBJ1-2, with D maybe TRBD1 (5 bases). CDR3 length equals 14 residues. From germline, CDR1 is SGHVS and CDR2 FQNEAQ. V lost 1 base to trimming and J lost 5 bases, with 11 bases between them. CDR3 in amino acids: CASSLGGAGYGYTF. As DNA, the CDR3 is TGTGCCAGCAGCTTAGGAGGGGCGGGGTATGGCTACACCTTC.